The next 20 T cell receptor beta chains were all read from a single sample in a study of control samples from healthy donors and cancer patients. The method was immunoSEQ multiplex PCR; TCRdb's version includes in-frame clones alone and lacks a portion of them. The sample carries roughly 90,000 clones, 85% to 90% recorded once. Sequencing input: PBMCs. Receptors originate from a woman aged 45 to 65 with colorectal cancer.

This chain uses TRBV10-3 with TRBJ2-2; 12 bases fit TRBD1. V trimming: 3 bases; J trimming: 5 bases; junction bases outside the gene matches: 4. CDR1 is ENHRY, CDR2 SYGVKD, per germline. The length of the CDR3 is 16 residues. The CDR3 region is CAISEGTGGSTGELFF. CDR3 DNA sequence: TGTGCCATCAGTGAAGGGACAGGGGGCTCAACCGGGGAGCTGTTTTTT.

V gene TRBV4-3 combines with J gene TRBJ1-2, with a tentative D call TRBD1 (5 bases). Germline assignment: CDR1 LGHNA and CDR2 YSLEER. The CDR3 sequence is 15 residues long. The ends were cut back, 1 base at V and 3 bases at J, with 12 bases in the middle. This chain's CDR3 is CASSQVSGEHYGYTF. In nucleotides, the CDR3 is TGCGCCAGCAGCCAAGTCTCGGGGGAGCACTATGGCTACACCTTC.

V is TRBV6-2 or TRBV6-3 and J is TRBJ2-3; 8 positions match TRBD1. Germline-derived CDR1 and CDR2 are MNHEY and SVGEGT. The CDR3 sequence is 13 residues long. With V trimmed by 5 bases and J by 4 bases, 2 bases remained unmatched. CDR3 DNA: TGTGCCAGCAGTGACAGGGGTCCAGATACGCAGTATTTT. This translates into CASSDRGPDTQYF.

The chain combines TRBV15 with TRBJ1-3; TRBD1 is a possible D gene (6 bases). Deletions cut 4 bases from V and 7 bases from J, with 11 bases between. The CDR3 consists of 13 residues. Looked up from germline, CDR1 is LNHNV and CDR2 is YYDKDF (reference sequence). As DNA, the CDR3 is TGTGCCACCAGCACGGGGGCAGGGAACACCATATATTTT. Translating it yields CATSTGAGNTIYF.

The genes are TRBV19 and TRBJ2-2; 9 bases fit TRBD1. This CDR3 is 16 amino acids long. Germline-derived CDR1 and CDR2 are LNHDA and SQIVND (reference sequence). Trimming at V came to 7 bases and at J to 5 bases, leaving 11 bases not matched to a gene. The CDR3 reads CASKQGASSWTGELFF. The CDR3 DNA sequence: TGTGCCAGTAAACAGGGGGCCTCTAGTTGGACCGGGGAGCTGTTTTTT.

The gene calls are TRBV6-2 or TRBV6-3 and TRBJ1-1; D remains unclear. The CDR3 extends over 15 amino acids. From germline, CDR1 is MNHEY and CDR2 SVGEGT. Trimming took off 2 bases at V and 1 base at J, with 11 bases between the two ends. In DNA, the CDR3 is TGTGCCAGCAGTTACGCATTGATGGAGAACACTGAAGCTTTCTTT. Translation: CASSYALMENTEAFF.

The chain carries TRBV15 and TRBJ1-6; D might be TRBD1 (6 bases). Germline assignment: CDR1 LNHNV and CDR2 YYDKDF (reference sequence). Trimming took 1 base from V and 0 from J, leaving 7 bases between them. The CDR3 runs 16 residues. CDR3 protein: CATSRGDISYNSPLHF. As DNA, the CDR3 is TGTGCCACCAGCAGAGGGGACATCTCCTATAATTCACCCCTCCACTTT.

V usage is TRBV6-5 and J usage is TRBJ1-1; D is unclear. V was cut by 6 bases and J by 4 bases, with 15 bases left in between. Germline assignment: CDR1 MNHEY and CDR2 SVGAGI. The CDR3 contains 14 residues. The DNA for the CDR3 is TGTGCCAGCAGCCTCCGAGCGGGCGGCACTGAAGCTTTCTTT. Its protein product is CASSLRAGGTEAFF.

The chain carries TRBV7-2 and TRBJ1-1; D is possibly TRBD1 (6 bases). The CDR3 spans 14 residues. The V and J ends lost 0 bases and 6 bases respectively, with 11 bases between them. Germline V gene data show CDR1 as SGHTA and CDR2 as FQGNSA. The chain's CDR3 is CASSLAGGRSEAFF. For the CDR3, the DNA is TGTGCCAGCAGCTTAGCGGGGGGGCGGTCTGAAGCTTTCTTT.

The rearrangement joins TRBV5-6 to TRBJ2-3, with unresolved D. The V gene lost 0 bases and the J gene lost 3 bases, with 11 bases spanning the gap. Germline V gene lookup returns CDR1 SGHDT and CDR2 YYEEEE. The CDR3 covers 15 residues. The CDR3 protein is CASSLERVWTDTQYF. CDR3 bases: TGTGCCAGCAGCTTGGAACGGGTTTGGACAGATACGCAGTATTTT.

The chain combines TRBV5-1 with TRBJ1-2; D perhaps matches TRBD1 (5 bases). The CDR3 is 14 amino acids. Germline lookup yields CDR1 SGHRS and CDR2 YFSETQ. The V and J ends lost 4 bases and 12 bases respectively, with 22 bases between them. CDR3 DNA sequence: TGCGCCAGCAGCCCCGCAGGGAATGTAAGGGACCACACCTTC. It is translated as CASSPAGNVRDHTF. Complete variable domain (other parts from reference TRBV5-1 and TRBJ1-2): KAGVTQTPRYLIKTRGQQVTLSCSPISGHRSVSWYQQTPGQGLQFLFEYFSETQRNKGNFPGRFSGRQFSNSRSEMNVSTLELGDSALYLCASSPAGNVRDHTFGSGTRLTVV.

The chain employs TRBV5-6 and TRBJ1-5, with TRBD1 matching over 7 bases. The CDR3 covers 15 residues. V trimming: 0 bases; J trimming: 3 bases; junction bases outside the gene matches: 3. The V gene's germline CDR1 is SGHDT and CDR2 YYEEEE. Here the CDR3 reads CASSLGGQFNQPQHF. For the CDR3, the DNA is TGTGCCAGCAGCTTGGGGGGACAGTTCAATCAGCCCCAGCATTTT.

This clone turned up a few times. This rearrangement joins TRBV21-1 to TRBJ1-2. TRBV21-1 is tagged as a pseudogene. The length of the CDR3 is 17 residues. CDR3 nucleotides: TGTGCCAGCAGTACCCCGTGTCGGGGGCGCAGGTCCTATGGCTACACCTTC. Translated: CASSTPCRGRRSYGYTF.

The chain combines TRBV9 with TRBJ1-2; a possible D gene is TRBD1 (6 bases). Germline V gene data show CDR1 as SGDLS and CDR2 as YYNGEE. V was pared by 4 bases and J by 8 bases, with 15 bases between. The CDR3 has 13 residues. CDR3 nucleotide sequence: TGTGCCAGCAGCATGGTGACAGGAGGCGGCTACACCTTC. This gives the protein CASSMVTGGGYTF.

The CDR3, as DNA: TGTGCCAGCAGGGCAGCCTCTGGAAACACCATATATTTT. Translation gives CASRAASGNTIYF. The rearrangement links TRBV6-5 to TRBJ1-3; D is uncertain. Germline CDR1 MNHEY, CDR2 SVGAGI. The V end lost 6 bases, the J end lost 0 bases, and 6 bases lay between the germline ends. The CDR3 consists of 13 residues.

The J gene is TRBJ1-2, the V gene TRBV3-1 (or the pseudogene TRBV3-2); D might be TRBD1 (5 bases). The germline CDR1 and CDR2 sequences are LGHDT and YNNKEL (reference sequence). This CDR3 is 14 amino acids long. Trimming left V 1 base short and J 2 bases short, with 8 bases between. CDR3 nucleotide sequence: TGTGCCAGCAGCCAAGGGGGGATGAACTATGGCTACACCTTC. Its translation is CASSQGGMNYGYTF.

The chain employs TRBV7-2 and TRBJ2-1, with TRBD2 matching over 7 bases. Germline V gene data show CDR1 as SGHTA and CDR2 as FQGNSA. The length of the CDR3 is 15 residues. J gave up 6 bases and V 2 bases, and 7 bases lay outside the gene matches. CDR3 in amino acids: CASSLWGGGGNEQFF. Here the CDR3 DNA reads TGTGCCAGCAGCTTATGGGGGGGAGGAGGCAATGAGCAGTTCTTC.

The rearrangement uses TRBV18 and TRBJ1-4; D not resolved. V lost 1 base and J 2 bases, leaving 5 bases between the germline ends. This CDR3 region has 14 residues. The germline V gene encodes CDR1 KGHSH and CDR2 LQKENI. CDR3 nucleotide sequence: TGTGCCAGCTCACCACTGGGGACTAATGAAAAACTGTTTTTT. Translating gives CASSPLGTNEKLFF.

This chain joins TRBV4-1 and TRBJ1-5; D gene unclear. The germline V gene has CDR1 MGHRA and CDR2 YSYEKL. The CDR3 is 15 residues long. The V end was cut by 4 bases, the J end by 6 bases, with 16 bases between. CDR3 amino acids: CASSLGTGWPQPQHF. The DNA of the CDR3 is TGCGCCAGCAGCCTGGGTACGGGGTGGCCTCAGCCCCAGCATTTT.

This chain links TRBV5-1 with TRBJ1-2; the D gene is possibly TRBD1 (5 bases). V was shortened by 4 bases and J by 5 bases, with 9 bases between the two germline ends. The CDR3 runs to 12 residues. CDR1 and CDR2 (germline): SGHRS, YFSETQ. This CDR3 reads CASSLGQYGYTF. The CDR3, as DNA: TGCGCCAGCAGCCTAGGACAATATGGCTACACCTTC.